Following are 24 T cell receptor beta chains from one sample sequenced in a study of cytomegalovirus exposure and HLA in healthy donors. Primers for the PCR totalled 60 Vbeta and 13 Jbeta. Sequenced by immunoSEQ multiplex PCR; TCRdb stores in-frame clones only, minus some. The sample records 90,000 to 150,000 clones, about three fifths being singletons. Sequences were obtained from PBMCs. These receptors all come from a man in his forties or fifties in good health and CMV-seropositive.

The chain recombines TRBV5-8 with TRBJ2-1, with D possibly matching TRBD2 (6 bases). Per the germline V gene, CDR1 is SGHTS and CDR2 is YDEGEE. This CDR3 is built from 15 residues. V dropped 2 bases and J dropped 0 bases, with 9 bases sitting between them. Here the CDR3 DNA reads TGTGCCAGCAGCTTTCGGGGGATCTCCTACAATGAGCAGTTCTTC. Amino acids: CASSFRGISYNEQFF. Full variable domain (outside the CDR3, taken from reference TRBV5-8 and TRBJ2-1): EAGVTQSPTHLIKTRGQQATLRCSPISGHTSVYWYQQALGLGLQFLLWYDEGEERNRGNFPPRFSGRQFPNYSSELNVNALELEDSALYLCASSFRGISYNEQFFGPGTRLTVL.

This chain joins TRBV27 and TRBJ2-7; the D gene is possibly TRBD1 (5 bases). CDR3 size: 14 residues. Trimming stripped 4 bases from V and 0 bases from J, with 10 bases between. CDR1 and CDR2 (germline): MNHEY, SMNVEV (reference sequence). CDR3 sequence (DNA): TGTGCCAGCAGTTCACAGGCACTCTCCTACGAGCAGTACTTC. Its protein product is CASSSQALSYEQYF.

V and J are TRBV4-1 and TRBJ2-1; D might be TRBD1 (5 bases). The CDR3 consists of 17 residues. Trimming pared 1 base from V and 0 bases from J, leaving 13 bases between. Germline V gene data show CDR1 as MGHRA and CDR2 as YSYEKL. CDR3 in DNA: TGCGCCAGCAGCCAAGGGGGCGCTCCGAGCTCCTACAATGAGCAGTTCTTC. Protein: CASSQGGAPSSYNEQFF.

This clone was detected once. The rearrangement links TRBV29-1 to TRBJ2-7, with 12 bases fitting TRBD2. CDR3 length: 14 residues. The V gene's germline CDR1 is SQVTM and CDR2 ANQGSEA. The V gene end was trimmed by 7 bases and the J gene end by 6 bases; junction bases not matched to a gene: 10. CDR3 residues: CSAQRTSGKIEQYF. DNA for the CDR3: TGCAGCGCCCAAAGGACTAGCGGGAAAATCGAGCAGTACTTC.

The gene calls are TRBV9 and TRBJ2-5, with 9 bases lining up with TRBD2. The CDR3 extends over 20 amino acids. Losses at the gene ends were 1 base for V and 1 base for J; bases not matched to a gene: 17. CDR1 is SGDLS and CDR2 is YYNGEE in the germline V gene. The CDR3 here is CASSVSVFSGLAGTQETQYF. DNA for the CDR3: TGTGCCAGCAGCGTATCCGTTTTTTCGGGGCTAGCGGGGACCCAAGAGACCCAGTACTTC.

V usage is TRBV5-1 and J usage is TRBJ2-1, with 10 bases matching TRBD2. The ends lost 3 bases at V and 8 bases at J; junction bases unmatched: 11. CDR1 SGHRS and CDR2 YFSETQ come from the germline V gene. The CDR3 length is 16 residues. CDR3 residues: CASSSLASGSVDEQFF. CDR3 DNA: TGCGCCAGCAGCTCCCTTGCTAGCGGGAGTGTAGATGAGCAGTTCTTC.

The rearrangement joins TRBV6-5 to TRBJ1-2; possible D gene TRBD1, 6 bases. The CDR3 extends over 14 amino acids. The germline V gene encodes CDR1 MNHEY and CDR2 SVGAGI. With 5 bases removed from V and 8 bases from J, the gap between germline ends came to 18 bases. CDR3 residues: CASSRTGTSRGYTF. In DNA form, the CDR3 reads TGTGCCAGCAGTCGCACGGGGACATCCCGCGGCTACACCTTC.

The J gene is TRBJ1-4, the V gene TRBV2; tentatively, D is TRBD1 (5 bases). Germline CDR1 SNHLY, CDR2 FYNNEI. Trimming shortened V by 4 bases and J by 7 bases, and 10 bases separated the two germline ends. The length of the CDR3 is 13 residues. CDR3 coding DNA: TGTGCCAGCAGTGGCCAGGGTGGTGAAAAACTGTTTTTT. Its translation is CASSGQGGEKLFF. The whole variable domain, filled in from reference TRBV2 and TRBJ1-4, reads EPEVTQTPSHQVTQMGQEVILRCVPISNHLYFYWYRQILGQKVEFLVSFYNNEISEKSEIFDDQFSVERPDGSNFTLKIRSTKLEDSAMYFCASSGQGGEKLFFGSGTQLSVL.

There are a few counts of this clone. This rearrangement joins TRBV5-1 to TRBJ1-2; D gene ambiguous. The CDR3 has 13 residues. The germline V gene encodes CDR1 SGHRS and CDR2 YFSETQ. Trimming cost V 0 bases and J 4 bases, with 7 bases left between them. The CDR3 loop is CASSLDTTYGYTF. CDR3 DNA: TGCGCCAGCAGCTTGGACACAACCTATGGCTACACCTTC. The full variable domain, its missing parts supplied by reference TRBV5-1 and TRBJ1-2, is KAGVTQTPRYLIKTRGQQVTLSCSPISGHRSVSWYQQTPGQGLQFLFEYFSETQRNKGNFPGRFSGRQFSNSRSEMNVSTLELGDSALYLCASSLDTTYGYTFGSGTRLTVV.

This clone was picked up a small number of times. The chain carries TRBV11-2 and TRBJ2-7, with a weak D call TRBD1 (5 bases). The germline CDR1 and CDR2 sequences are SGHAT and FQNNGV. The CDR3 length is 15 residues. Trimming left V 0 bases short and J 5 bases short, with 14 bases between. In nucleotides, the CDR3 is TGTGCCAGCAGCTTAGACGGACACCCGGCGGACGAGCAGTACTTC. Translation: CASSLDGHPADEQYF.

This chain uses TRBV9 with TRBJ2-3; D is ambiguous. The germline gives CDR1 SGDLS, CDR2 YYNGEE. V lost 3 bases and J lost 3, with 14 bases in between. The CDR3 length is 15 residues. This chain's CDR3 is CASSERGLNTDTQYF. The CDR3 region has the DNA TGTGCCAGCAGCGAAAGAGGCCTAAATACAGATACGCAGTATTTT.

V is TRBV30 and J is TRBJ2-2; 7 bases line up with TRBD1. The CDR3 sequence is 16 residues long. The germline CDR1 and CDR2 sequences are GTSNPN and SVGIG (reference sequence). The V and J ends lost 2 bases and 4 bases, in that order; junction bases with no gene match: 10. Here the CDR3 DNA reads TGTGCCTGGAGTTGGTACAGGGGAAAGAGCACCGGGGAGCTGTTTTTT. It codes for CAWSWYRGKSTGELFF.

The gene calls are TRBV4-2 and TRBJ1-1; 8 bases map to TRBD1. Germline CDR1 reads LGHNA; CDR2 reads YNFKEQ. The CDR3 extends over 14 amino acids. With V trimmed by 4 bases and J by 6 bases, 7 bases remained unmatched. As DNA, the CDR3 is TGTGCCAGCAGCCCTCCCGGACAGGGTCCTGAAGCTTTCTTT. Residues: CASSPPGQGPEAFF.

The rearrangement joins TRBV2 to TRBJ1-2; 7 nucleotides match TRBD1. This CDR3 has 14 amino acids. V shed 7 bases and J 1 base; nucleotides not matched to a gene: 6. Germline assignment: CDR1 SNHLY and CDR2 FYNNEI. CDR3 coding DNA: TGTGCCAGCACTTTGACAGGGTTTAACTATGGCTACACCTTC. It specifies CASTLTGFNYGYTF.

The V gene is TRBV27, the J gene TRBJ2-3; 9 bases agree with TRBD1. CDR1 is MNHEY and CDR2 is SMNVEV in the germline V gene (reference sequence). Germline trimming cut 3 bases from V and 5 bases from J; bases unmatched to any gene: 12. The CDR3 is 17 residues long. CDR3: CASSFIRTGEGLDTQYF. In DNA form, the CDR3 reads TGTGCCAGCAGTTTCATAAGGACAGGGGAAGGATTAGATACGCAGTATTTT.

Only a few counts were recorded for this clone. The chain employs TRBV2 and TRBJ2-5; 15 nucleotides agree with TRBD2. The CDR3 totals 17 residues. Trimming cost V 4 bases and J 4 bases; bases outside gene matches: 7. Germline V lookup: CDR1 SNHLY, CDR2 FYNNEI. The CDR3 sequence is CASSGGTGLAGGETQYF. Written as DNA, the CDR3 is TGTGCCAGCAGTGGGGGAACGGGACTAGCGGGGGGAGAGACCCAGTACTTC.

The chain is built from TRBV30 and TRBJ1-1; 10 nucleotides align to TRBD1. Per the germline V gene, CDR1 is GTSNPN and CDR2 is SVGIG (reference sequence). J was trimmed by 11 bases and V by 5 bases; bases with no gene match: 5. The CDR3 extends over 11 amino acids. The CDR3 reads CAWGQGGQAFF. The CDR3, as DNA: TGTGCCTGGGGACAGGGGGGTCAGGCTTTCTTT.

V and J are TRBV2 and TRBJ2-7, with TRBD1 matching over 7 bases. The CDR3 has 13 amino acids. V lost 5 bases to trimming and J lost 6 bases; unmatched junction nucleotides: 7. Germline assignment: CDR1 SNHLY and CDR2 FYNNEI. The CDR3 region is CASSTGVRGEQYF. The CDR3 DNA follows: TGTGCCAGCAGTACAGGGGTCCGGGGCGAGCAGTACTTC.

V gene TRBV19 combines with J gene TRBJ2-7, with TRBD2 matching over 9 bases. CDR3 length equals 15 residues. CDR1 is LNHDA and CDR2 is SQIVND in the germline V gene (reference sequence). J was trimmed by 3 bases and V by 6 bases; bases with no gene match: 9. Here the CDR3 reads CASSPTAGGLYEQYF. The CDR3 region has the DNA TGTGCCAGTAGCCCGACGGCGGGAGGGCTCTACGAGCAGTACTTC. Using reference TRBV19 and TRBJ2-7 for the parts outside the CDR3, the full variable domain is DGGITQSPKYLFRKEGQNVTLSCEQNLNHDAMYWYRQDPGQGLRLIYYSQIVNDFQKGDIAEGYSVSREKKESFPLTVTSAQKNPTAFYLCASSPTAGGLYEQYFGPGTRLTVT.

V and J are TRBV14 and TRBJ1-1; TRBD1 matches at 8 bases. The junction had 11 bases not matched to a gene; V was cut back by 1 base and J by 10 bases. CDR3 length: 15 residues. Germline CDR1 SGHDN, CDR2 FVKESK. CDR3 in amino acids: CASSQGQGSVVGAFF. The CDR3 DNA reads TGTGCCAGCAGCCAAGGACAGGGGTCGGTCGTGGGAGCTTTCTTT.

The genes are TRBV5-1 and TRBJ2-5; D might be TRBD1 (6 bases). The germline V gene encodes CDR1 SGHRS and CDR2 YFSETQ. This CDR3 contains 14 residues. The ends were cut back, 2 bases at V and 0 bases at J, with 8 bases in the middle. CDR3 in amino acids: CASSLQGYQETQYF. CDR3 DNA: TGCGCCAGCAGCTTACAGGGATACCAAGAGACCCAGTACTTC.

The rearrangement uses TRBV27 and TRBJ2-5, with 12 bases fitting TRBD2. Germline V gene lookup returns CDR1 MNHEY and CDR2 SMNVEV (reference sequence). This CDR3 region has 16 residues. V dropped 4 bases and J dropped 5; count of bases not matched to a gene: 8. CDR3 residues: CASSSRTSGDGETQYF. Here the CDR3 DNA reads TGTGCCAGCAGTTCAAGGACTAGCGGGGACGGGGAGACCCAGTACTTC.

This clone has more than one count but fewer than ten. V gene TRBV10-2 combines with J gene TRBJ2-5, with a weak D call TRBD2 (6 bases). The CDR3 length is 14 residues. The germline gives CDR1 WSHSY, CDR2 SAAADI. The ends were cut back, 6 bases at V and 2 bases at J, with 13 bases in the middle. This CDR3 reads CASSEGTPQETQYF. The DNA for the CDR3 is TGCGCCAGCAGCGAGGGGACTCCACAAGAGACCCAGTACTTC.

This chain joins TRBV6-5 and TRBJ2-5, with TRBD1 identical over 8 bases. The J call may be incorrect, as the DNA end agrees better with TRBJ2-7. This CDR3 is built from 14 residues. Germline V lookup: CDR1 MNHEY, CDR2 SVGAGI. Written as DNA, the CDR3 is TGTGCCAGCAGTTCAGGGGGCCTCTCCTACGAGCAGTACTTC. Amino acids: CASSSGGLSYEQYF.